This T cell receptor (beta chain) was found in a study of kidney transplant recipient with SARS-CoV-2 infection. Using its own MiXCR run on the reads, TCRdb lists one record per CDR3 protein. The sample has under 250,000 distinct CDR3 sequences, under 30% seen once. The CDR3 runs 17 residues. Per the germline V gene, CDR1 is WNHNN and CDR2 is SYGVQD (reference sequence). V gave up 4 bases and J gave up 6 bases, with 24 bases separating them. As for this clonotype: Just one base apart from a much larger clone, this may be a read error.

This sample comprised a blood sample, obtained at baseline and between days 110 and 120 from a kidney transplant recipient. V and J are TRBV10-1 and TRBJ1-2, with D unresolved. This clonotype was sampled from a male patient aged 25-45 years who had COVID-19 and was a kidney transplant recipient. Some T cells may be provided by the graft donor. The CDR3 sequence: CASSGASRSRKTHGYTF. The DNA for the CDR3 is TGCGCCAGCAGTGGCGCCTCAAGATCGCGAAAGACCCATGGCTACACCTTC.